This T cell receptor beta chain was sequenced for a study of cytomegalovirus exposure and HLA in healthy donors (dated 2017 in TCRdb). Notes on the research overall: According to a later analysis, one platform produced both the 100 to 150 validation repertoires and the 620 or so repertoires of the first cohort. The study was designed to test whether signatures of past pathogen exposure could be identified by cataloging public T cell receptors. In addition to the first cohort of hundreds of subjects, a separate validation cohort of 130 or so different subjects was used. High-throughput TCR immunosequencing, statistical association of individual TCRs with disease status, and machine learning were combined to predict cytomegalovirus infection status. The research as a whole found: Most TCR sequences were observed very rarely across donors, whereas some public TCRs were present in many individuals. All 120 or so repertoires were used to score co-occurrence in the validation cohort in a later analysis, because that analysis had no HLA typing for the cohort. In vitro tests confirmed that three of the cytomegalovirus-associated TCR beta chains recognize cytomegalovirus antigens. In the study, approximately 160 TCR beta chains were listed as associated with cytomegalovirus. The classifier was reported to diagnose cytomegalovirus status with high specificity and sensitivity in both the original and validation cohorts. In a later analysis, TCRs clustered in the first cohort were found to also tend to co-occur in the roughly 120 validation repertoires, with over 90% of cluster scores above 0. It was suggested by the authors that the approach could potentially be generalized to other disease states and immunological phenotypes.

There are a few counts of this clone. It lacks a known antigen. Base qualities were left out, and no much larger clone turns up one base away. The donors were included in the validation cohort of some 110 subjects, a group kept apart from the approximately 670-subject first cohort. From its cysteine to its phenylalanine, the CDR3 spans 15 amino acids. The entry retains the CDR3 DNA only, 45 bases that are in frame from base 1. V is pruned by 4 bases and J by 7 bases, leaving 7 bases of the junction without a gene match. The germline V gene (reference sequence) gives CDR1 as MNHEY and CDR2 as SMNVEV. Library creation used the immunoSEQ multiplex PCR assay. The paper's data handling went like this. A statistical classification framework was built for diagnosing cytomegalovirus status from the catalog of TCR beta chain sequences. Held by TCRdb, this immuneACCESS table contains in-frame sequences only and omits some clones. Under half of the omission traces to an unresolved V gene where checked; the cause of the rest is unknown. That table is the source of V, J and clone size, and D and trimming were worked out from the DNA. The sample yields 120,000 or so clones; roughly 89% were counted once. Around 1.2% of the sample goes to the ten largest clones.

Recombination connected TRBV27 to TRBJ1-5, and TRBD1 matches 10 of the central bases. The sample comprised PBMCs. This TCR derives from a woman aged 18-29 years in good health and CMV-seronegative. The DNA sequence is as follows: TGTGCCAGCAGTTCGGGACAGGGGATGATACAGCCCCAGCATTTT. This codes for CASSSGQGMIQPQHF.